This is a list of T cell receptor beta chains from one sample in a study of cytotoxic CD8 clonotypes in ibrutinib-treated CLL. Clones were read by immunoSEQ multiplex PCR, and TCRdb kept only the in-frame ones, dropping some. Among 45,000 or so clones listed, approximately 70% were seen once. Here the sequenced sample was PBMCs, taken after 12 months of ibrutinib treatment. These TCRs come from a human donor with chronic lymphocytic leukemia. The CDR3 runs from the conserved cysteine through the conserved F or W.

V gene: TRBV7-2
J gene: TRBJ2-7
CDR3 protein: CASSLARGEQYF

V gene: TRBV28
J gene: TRBJ2-7
CDR3 protein: CASSRSGQGSYEQYF

V gene: TRBV6-4
J gene: TRBJ2-7
CDR3 protein: CASSARGTSGPSSYEQYF

V gene: TRBV5-4
J gene: TRBJ1-3
CDR3 protein: CASSRTGLISGNTIYF

V gene: TRBV11-2
J gene: TRBJ2-1
CDR3 protein: CASSTPGTPGGYNEQFF

V gene: TRBV6-4
J gene: TRBJ2-3
CDR3 protein: CASSDHPGADTQYF

V gene: TRBV18
J gene: TRBJ2-3
CDR3 protein: CASSDQPGTDTQYF

V gene: TRBV19
J gene: TRBJ2-1
CDR3 protein: CASSRWSYNEQFF

V gene: TRBV7-8
J gene: TRBJ2-1
CDR3 protein: CASSLQGLPEGEQFF

V gene: TRBV19
J gene: TRBJ1-4
CDR3 protein: CASSIIGQGSEKLFF

V gene: TRBV14
J gene: TRBJ1-3
CDR3 protein: CASSQVRTSGNTIYF

V gene: TRBV5-4
J gene: TRBJ1-2
CDR3 protein: CASSPGQVEGGYTF

V gene: TRBV6-1
J gene: TRBJ1-1
CDR3 protein: CASSPLGRGRSEAFF

V gene: TRBV19
J gene: TRBJ2-7
CDR3 protein: CASSIVSGHEQYF

V gene: TRBV15
J gene: TRBJ2-4
CDR3 protein: CATSSSPLASQYF

V gene: TRBV28
J gene: TRBJ1-1
CDR3 protein: CASRRQGGTEAFF

V gene: TRBV19
J gene: TRBJ2-1
CDR3 protein: CAVGQGGKFAQFF

V gene: TRBV10-1
J gene: TRBJ2-2
CDR3 protein: CASSDQDSYTGELFF

V gene: TRBV6-5
J gene: TRBJ2-3
CDR3 protein: CASNRGFVVDTQYF

V gene: TRBV6-1
J gene: TRBJ1-5
CDR3 protein: CASSETAGDQPQHF

V gene: TRBV30
J gene: TRBJ2-3
CDR3 protein: CAWSLAASTDTQYF

V gene: TRBV30
J gene: TRBJ2-5
CDR3 protein: CAWSGGLLGTSGRRETQYF

V gene: TRBV5-1
J gene: TRBJ1-2
CDR3 protein: CASSPNQGDGYTF

V gene: TRBV19
J gene: TRBJ1-6
CDR3 protein: CASRTPGQGGNSPLHF

V gene: TRBV19
J gene: TRBJ2-1
CDR3 protein: CASRDLNEQFF

V gene: TRBV5-4
J gene: TRBJ2-3
CDR3 protein: CASSPGTSGSSSDTQYF

V gene: TRBV28
J gene: TRBJ2-7
CDR3 protein: CASSRSGGVREQYF

V gene: TRBV7-8
J gene: TRBJ2-2
CDR3 protein: CASSLEASLRPGELFF

V gene: TRBV9
J gene: TRBJ1-1
CDR3 protein: CASSVAGNLLSEAFF

V gene: TRBV5-1
J gene: TRBJ2-2
CDR3 protein: CASSLAPENTGELFF

V gene: TRBV5-1
J gene: TRBJ2-2
CDR3 protein: CASSGGTGGPNTGELFF

V gene: TRBV7-6
J gene: TRBJ1-3
CDR3 protein: CASSPGGLNSGNTIYF

V gene: TRBV7-9
J gene: TRBJ2-7
CDR3 protein: CASSLAQGTTGRPYEQYF

V gene: TRBV6-6
J gene: TRBJ1-5
CDR3 protein: CASSYGGEGNQPQHF

V gene: TRBV10-2
J gene: TRBJ2-1
CDR3 protein: CASSGLAGNEQFF

V gene: TRBV18
J gene: TRBJ2-7
CDR3 protein: CASSPPGRTDLWEQYF

V gene: TRBV19
J gene: TRBJ1-2
CDR3 protein: CASRRGTGPVGYGYTF

V gene: TRBV11-3
J gene: TRBJ2-5
CDR3 protein: CASSLDPTGGETQYF

V gene: TRBV27
J gene: TRBJ2-7
CDR3 protein: CASTPIHQGGEQYF

V gene: TRBV30
J gene: TRBJ2-2
CDR3 protein: CAWSRSTSGRQHRGAVF

V gene: TRBV7-6
J gene: TRBJ2-7
CDR3 protein: CASSLAGAGGEQYF

V gene: TRBV14
J gene: TRBJ2-7
CDR3 protein: CASSRADRGSEQYF

V gene: TRBV18
J gene: TRBJ2-1
CDR3 protein: CASSPTSYNEQFF

V gene: TRBV10-1
J gene: TRBJ2-7
CDR3 protein: CASSGTDGLYEQYF

V gene: TRBV5-1
J gene: TRBJ2-2
CDR3 protein: CASSPSSDERELFF

V gene: TRBV5-1
J gene: TRBJ2-5
CDR3 protein: CASSLQGMQETQYF

V gene: TRBV18
J gene: TRBJ2-1
CDR3 protein: CASSPGRESYYEQFF

V gene: TRBV6-5
J gene: TRBJ2-2
CDR3 protein: CASTQETGELFF

V gene: TRBV6-6
J gene: TRBJ1-1
CDR3 protein: CASSLTGGGNTEAFF

V gene: TRBV2
J gene: TRBJ1-4
CDR3 protein: CASSERGEANEKLFF

V gene: TRBV5-1
J gene: TRBJ1-1
CDR3 protein: CASSLMANTEAFF

V gene: TRBV11-2
J gene: TRBJ1-2
CDR3 protein: CASSPMTGYGYTF

V gene: TRBV7-2
J gene: TRBJ2-5
CDR3 protein: CASSKQGTGGSQETQYF

V gene: TRBV5-6
J gene: TRBJ2-3
CDR3 protein: CASSPEAISTDTQYF

V gene: TRBV6-1
J gene: TRBJ2-7
CDR3 protein: CASSEGTSGSSEQYF